This T cell receptor (beta chain) comes out of a study of cytomegalovirus exposure and HLA in healthy donors. As for the study in general: An early data release held around 80 million unique TCRs from HLA-typed donors. Study-wide findings and caveats: Most of the TCR beta V segments (in an earlier analysis) were productive either about 87% or about 30% of the time.

PCR primers comprised 60 Vbeta and 13 Jbeta primers. In the study's own analysis: The authors later counted 70 million to 85 million unique TCR beta chains, 8.5 million to 13 million of them shared. Sequencing was performed with immunoSEQ multiplex PCR; in TCRdb, only in-frame clones are kept and a portion is missing. D and trimming were read from the DNA, whereas the V and J calls and clone size are those reported in that table. The repertoire holds about 140,000 clones, with around two thirds as singletons. About this clone itself: Its specificity is unknown.

Trimming took 5 bases from V and 5 from J, leaving 21 bases between them. This CDR3 region has 16 residues. CDR1 and CDR2 (germline): LNHDA, SQIVND (reference sequence). Donors were nominally healthy when sampled, though unrecorded immune exposures were likely. The rearrangement links TRBV19 to TRBJ1-1, with a weak D call TRBD1 (6 bases). The specimen was PBMCs. The sequence was collected from a male donor in good health and CMV-seronegative. The CDR3 spells CASSPSLTGLVTEAFF. CDR3 nucleotide sequence: TGTGCCAGTAGTCCCAGCCTGACAGGATTGGTGACTGAAGCTTTCTTT. The variable domain in full, completed from reference TRBV19 and TRBJ1-1, reads DGGITQSPKYLFRKEGQNVTLSCEQNLNHDAMYWYRQDPGQGLRLIYYSQIVNDFQKGDIAEGYSVSREKKESFPLTVTSAQKNPTAFYLCASSPSLTGLVTEAFFGQGTRLTVV.